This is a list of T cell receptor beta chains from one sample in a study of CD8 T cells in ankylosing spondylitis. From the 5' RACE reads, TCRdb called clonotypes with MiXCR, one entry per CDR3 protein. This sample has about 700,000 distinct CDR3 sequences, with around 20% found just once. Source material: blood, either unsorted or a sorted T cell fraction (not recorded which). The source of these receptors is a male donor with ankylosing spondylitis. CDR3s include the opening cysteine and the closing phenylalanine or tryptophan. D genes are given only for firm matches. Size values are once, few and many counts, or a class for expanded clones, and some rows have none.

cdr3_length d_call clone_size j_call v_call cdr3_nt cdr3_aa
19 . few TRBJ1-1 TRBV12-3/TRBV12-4 TGTGCCTTCAGTTCGGTGCGACTCTTCCTGGGCGGGAGGAACACTGAAGCTTTCTTT CAFSSVRLFLGGRNTEAFF
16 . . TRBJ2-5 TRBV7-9 TGTGCCAGCAGCGCCCAGGGCGGGACGGCGAAAGAGACCCAGTACTTC CASSAQGGTAKETQYF
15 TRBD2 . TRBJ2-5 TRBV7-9 TGTGCCAGCAGCTTCGCGGGGGGGCTGGAAGAGACCCAGTACTTC CASSFAGGLEETQYF
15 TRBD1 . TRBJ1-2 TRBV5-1 TGCGCCAGCAGCTTGACCGACAGGGAGGTCTATGGCTACACCTTC CASSLTDREVYGYTF
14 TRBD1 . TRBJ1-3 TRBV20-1 TGCAGTGCTGGGGACAGGGCGTCCGGAAACACCATATATTTT CSAGDRASGNTIYF
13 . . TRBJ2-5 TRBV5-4 TGTGCCAGCAGCCGGGACAACCTAGAGACCCAGTACTTC CASSRDNLETQYF
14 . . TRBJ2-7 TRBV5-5 TGTGCCAGCAGCCTTGGGACGTTGGAGTTCGAGCAGTACTTC CASSLGTLEFEQYF
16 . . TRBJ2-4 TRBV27 TGTGCCAGCAGTTTAAGTATGGGGGCGGCGGGAAACATTCAGTACTTC CASSLSMGAAGNIQYF
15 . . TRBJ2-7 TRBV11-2 TGTGCCAGCAGCTCGACTAGACTAGGTTCCTACGAGCAGTACTTC CASSSTRLGSYEQYF
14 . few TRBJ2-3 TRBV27 TGTGCCAGCAGTTTCGAGACAGGCACAGATACGCAGTATTTT CASSFETGTDTQYF
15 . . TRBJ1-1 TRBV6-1 TGTGCCAGCAGATTGTACAGGGTTGAGAACACTGAAGCTTTCTTT CASRLYRVENTEAFF
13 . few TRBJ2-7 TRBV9 TGTGCCAGCAGCGTCGACATTTGGGGGGAGCAGTACTTC CASSVDIWGEQYF
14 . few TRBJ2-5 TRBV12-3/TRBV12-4 TGTGCCAGCAGGGGGACTGGGGTATGGGCGACCCAGTACTTC CASRGTGVWATQYF
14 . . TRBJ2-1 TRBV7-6 TGTGCCAGCAGCTTAGGTCCAGTCTCCAATGAGCAGTTCTTC CASSLGPVSNEQFF
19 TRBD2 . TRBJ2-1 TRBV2 TGTACCTTCTGCCGTGGGACTAGCGGGATTCAAAGCTCCTACAATGAGCAGTTCTTC CTFCRGTSGIQSSYNEQFF
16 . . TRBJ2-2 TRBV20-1 TGCAGTGCTAGCCCCCGTGGCGGGAAAAACACCGGGGAGCTGTTTTTT CSASPRGGKNTGELFF
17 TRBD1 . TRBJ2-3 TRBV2 TGTGCCAGCAGTGAAGGTTTCCAGGGGGCGAGCACAGATACGCAGTATTTT CASSEGFQGASTDTQYF
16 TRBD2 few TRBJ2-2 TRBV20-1 TGCAGTGCTAGAGCCAGCGGGGGGACTAACACCGGGGAGCTGTTTTTT CSARASGGTNTGELFF
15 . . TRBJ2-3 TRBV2 TGTGCCAGCAGTGACCCCCCGGGGTCTACAGATACGCAGTATTTT CASSDPPGSTDTQYF
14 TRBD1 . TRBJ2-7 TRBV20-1 TGCAGTGCTAGTCGGGACAGCGAATCCTACGAGCAGTACTTC CSASRDSESYEQYF
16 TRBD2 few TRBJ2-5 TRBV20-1 TGCAGTGCCCAACTAGCGGGGAGAACGTACCAAGAGACCCAGTACTTC CSAQLAGRTYQETQYF
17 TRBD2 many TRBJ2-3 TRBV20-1 TGCAGTGCTCCGACAGAGCGGGACGACGGAAGCACAGATACGCAGTATTTT CSAPTERDDGSTDTQYF
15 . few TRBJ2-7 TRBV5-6 TGTGCCAGCAGCTTGGACGCGAAGGGGTTCTACGAGCAGTACTTC CASSLDAKGFYEQYF
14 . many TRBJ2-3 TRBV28 TGTGCCAGCAGTTTGGGGTCGCCTCGGGATACGCAGTATTTT CASSLGSPRDTQYF
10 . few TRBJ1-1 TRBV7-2 TGTGCCAGCAAGGCGACTGAAGCTTTCTTT CASKATEAFF
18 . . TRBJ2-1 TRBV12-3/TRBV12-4 TGTGCCCGCAGTTTTAGACGTTACGGGACATCATCCTACAATGAGCAGTTCTTC CARSFRRYGTSSYNEQFF
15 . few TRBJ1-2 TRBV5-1 TGCGCCAGCAGCTTGGAAGAACCAGGGACCTATGGCTACACCTTC CASSLEEPGTYGYTF
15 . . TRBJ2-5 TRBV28 TGTGCCAGCAGTGGGGTCGGACAGTCCCCCTTGACCCAGTACTTC CASSGVGQSPLTQYF
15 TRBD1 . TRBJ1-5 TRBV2 TGTGCCAGCAGTGGAAGGACAGGACTCCGTCAGCCCCAGCATTTT CASSGRTGLRQPQHF
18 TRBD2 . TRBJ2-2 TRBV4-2 TGTGCCAGCAGCCCCACAATGGGCCAGCGGGAGCAAGGCGGGGAGCTGTTTTTT CASSPTMGQREQGGELFF
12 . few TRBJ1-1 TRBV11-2 TGTGCCAGCAGCCTATTGGTTACTGAAGCTTTCTTT CASSLLVTEAFF
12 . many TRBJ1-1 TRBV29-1 TGCAGCGTTGAAGGGGCGGGGACTGAAGCTTTCTTT CSVEGAGTEAFF
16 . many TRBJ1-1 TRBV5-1 TGCGCCAGCAGCTTGGAGGGGACCCCCCCTTGGACTGAAGCTTTCTTT CASSLEGTPPWTEAFF
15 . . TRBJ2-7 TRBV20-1 TGCAGTGCTACAGACATCCTGAGGAGCTCCTACGAGCAGTACTTC CSATDILRSSYEQYF
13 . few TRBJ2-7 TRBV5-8 TGTGCCAGCAGCCACAAAGGAGATTACGAGCAGTACTTC CASSHKGDYEQYF
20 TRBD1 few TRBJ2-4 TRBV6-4 TGTGCCAGCAGTGACCCAGGACCGACCAGGGGGTATCTAGCCAAAAACATTCAGTACTTC CASSDPGPTRGYLAKNIQYF
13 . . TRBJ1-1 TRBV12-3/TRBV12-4 TGTGCCAGCAGTTTATGGGTGAATGCTGAAGCTTTCTTT CASSLWVNAEAFF
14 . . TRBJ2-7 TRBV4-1 TGCGCCAGCAGCCAAGAGACAGACTACTACGAGCAGTACTTC CASSQETDYYEQYF
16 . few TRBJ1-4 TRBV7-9 TGTGCCAGCAGCTTAATGGGTTCGGGATGGGTATCGGAACTGTTTTTT CASSLMGSGWVSELFF
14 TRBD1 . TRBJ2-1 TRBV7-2 TGTGCCAGCAGCTTTACGACAGGGCGGAATGAGCAGTTCTTC CASSFTTGRNEQFF